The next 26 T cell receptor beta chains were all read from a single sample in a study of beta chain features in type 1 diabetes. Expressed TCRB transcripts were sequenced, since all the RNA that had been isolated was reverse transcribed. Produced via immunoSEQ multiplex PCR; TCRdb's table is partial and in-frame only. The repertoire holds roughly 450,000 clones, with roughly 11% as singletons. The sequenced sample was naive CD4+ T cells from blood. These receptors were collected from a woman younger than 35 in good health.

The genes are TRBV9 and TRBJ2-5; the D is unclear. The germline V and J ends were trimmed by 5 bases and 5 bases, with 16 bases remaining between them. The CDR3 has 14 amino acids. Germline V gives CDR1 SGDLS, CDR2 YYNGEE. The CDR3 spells CASSRDRIWETQYF. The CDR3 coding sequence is TGTGCCAGCAGTCGTGACCGGATATGGGAGACCCAGTACTTC.

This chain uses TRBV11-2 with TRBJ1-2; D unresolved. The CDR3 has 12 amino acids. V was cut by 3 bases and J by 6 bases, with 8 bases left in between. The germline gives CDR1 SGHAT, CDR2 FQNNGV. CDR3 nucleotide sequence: TGTGCCAGCAGCTTCACTGGGGATGGCTACACCTTC. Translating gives CASSFTGDGYTF. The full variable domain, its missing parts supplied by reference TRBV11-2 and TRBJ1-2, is EAGVAQSPRYKIIEKRQSVAFWCNPISGHATLYWYQQILGQGPKLLIQFQNNGVVDDSQLPKDRFSAERLKGVDSTLKIQPAKLEDSAVYLCASSFTGDGYTFGSGTRLTVV.

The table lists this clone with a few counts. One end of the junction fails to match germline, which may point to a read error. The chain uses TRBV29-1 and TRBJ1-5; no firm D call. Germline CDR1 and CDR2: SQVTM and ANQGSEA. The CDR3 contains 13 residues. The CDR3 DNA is TGCAGTGTTGGGAGCGGGAGCAATCAGCCCCAGCATTTT. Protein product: CSVGSGSNQPQHF.

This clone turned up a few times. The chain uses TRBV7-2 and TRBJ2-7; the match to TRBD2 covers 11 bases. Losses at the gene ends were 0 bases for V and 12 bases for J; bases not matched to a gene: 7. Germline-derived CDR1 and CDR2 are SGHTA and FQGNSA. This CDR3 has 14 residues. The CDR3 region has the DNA TGTGCCAGCAGCTTAGCGCGGCTAGCGGGAGGTCGGTACTTC. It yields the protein CASSLARLAGGRYF.

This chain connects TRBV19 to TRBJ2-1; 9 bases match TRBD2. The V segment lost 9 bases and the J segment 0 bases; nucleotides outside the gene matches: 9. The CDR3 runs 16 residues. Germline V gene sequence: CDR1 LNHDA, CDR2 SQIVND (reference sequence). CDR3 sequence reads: CASRTSGGSSYNEQFF. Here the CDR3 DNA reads TGTGCCAGCCGGACAAGCGGGGGGAGCTCCTACAATGAGCAGTTCTTC.

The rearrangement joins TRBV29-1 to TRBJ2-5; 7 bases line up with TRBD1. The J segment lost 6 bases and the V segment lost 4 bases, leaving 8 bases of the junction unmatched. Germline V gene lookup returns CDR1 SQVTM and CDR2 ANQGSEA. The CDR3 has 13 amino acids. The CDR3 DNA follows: TGCAGCGTTGTGGGTGACAGGGAAAAGACCCAGTACTTC. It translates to CSVVGDREKTQYF.

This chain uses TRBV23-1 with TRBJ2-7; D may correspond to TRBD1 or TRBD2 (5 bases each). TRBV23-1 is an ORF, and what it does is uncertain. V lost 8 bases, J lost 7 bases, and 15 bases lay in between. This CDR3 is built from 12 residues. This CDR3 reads CASEGLAREQYV. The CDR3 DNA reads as TGCGCCAGCGAGGGGCTAGCTAGGGAGCAGTACGTC.

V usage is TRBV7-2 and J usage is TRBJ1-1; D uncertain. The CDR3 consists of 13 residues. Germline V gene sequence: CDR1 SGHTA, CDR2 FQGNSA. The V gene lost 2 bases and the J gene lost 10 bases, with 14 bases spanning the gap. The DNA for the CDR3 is TGTGCCAGCAGCTTACCGCCGGGAATCGTAGCTTTCTTT. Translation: CASSLPPGIVAFF.

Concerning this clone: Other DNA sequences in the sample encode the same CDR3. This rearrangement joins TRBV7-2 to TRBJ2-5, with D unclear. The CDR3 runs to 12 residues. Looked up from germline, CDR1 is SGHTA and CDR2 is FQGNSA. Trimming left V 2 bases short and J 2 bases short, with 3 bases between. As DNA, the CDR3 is TGTGCCAGCAGCTTACGGCAAGAGACCCAGTACTTC. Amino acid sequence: CASSLRQETQYF.

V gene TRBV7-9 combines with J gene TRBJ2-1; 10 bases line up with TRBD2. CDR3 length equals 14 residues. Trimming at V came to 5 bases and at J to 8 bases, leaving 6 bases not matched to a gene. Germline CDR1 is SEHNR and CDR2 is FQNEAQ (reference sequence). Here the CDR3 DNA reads TGTGCCAGCAGCCTGGGACTAGCGAGCGATGAGCAGTTCTTC. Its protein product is CASSLGLASDEQFF.

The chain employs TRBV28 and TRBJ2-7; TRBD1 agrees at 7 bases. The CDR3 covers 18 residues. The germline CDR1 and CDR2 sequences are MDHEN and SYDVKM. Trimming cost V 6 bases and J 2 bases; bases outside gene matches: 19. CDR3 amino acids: CASSSGQLMNLAPYEQYV. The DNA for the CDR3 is TGTGCCAGCAGCTCGGGACAGTTAATGAATCTAGCTCCCTACGAGCAGTACGTC.

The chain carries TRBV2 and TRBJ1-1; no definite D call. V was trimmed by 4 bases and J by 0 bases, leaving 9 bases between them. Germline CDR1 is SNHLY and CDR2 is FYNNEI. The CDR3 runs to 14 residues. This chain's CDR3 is CASSGGRLNTEAFF. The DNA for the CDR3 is TGTGCCAGCAGTGGCGGGCGGTTGAACACTGAAGCTTTCTTT.

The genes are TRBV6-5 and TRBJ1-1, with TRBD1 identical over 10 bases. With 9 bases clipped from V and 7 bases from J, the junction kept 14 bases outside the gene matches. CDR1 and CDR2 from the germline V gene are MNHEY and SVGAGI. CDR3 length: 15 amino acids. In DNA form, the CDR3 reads TGTGCCAGTTCCCGGGGCGGGACAGGGGAAAATGAAGCTTTCTTT. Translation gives CASSRGGTGENEAFF.

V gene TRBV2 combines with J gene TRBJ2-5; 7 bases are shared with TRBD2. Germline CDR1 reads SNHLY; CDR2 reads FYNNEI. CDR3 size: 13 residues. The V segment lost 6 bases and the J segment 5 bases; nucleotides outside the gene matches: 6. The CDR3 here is CASRGGTTETQYF. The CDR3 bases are TGTGCCAGCAGAGGAGGGACTACTGAGACCCAGTACTTC.

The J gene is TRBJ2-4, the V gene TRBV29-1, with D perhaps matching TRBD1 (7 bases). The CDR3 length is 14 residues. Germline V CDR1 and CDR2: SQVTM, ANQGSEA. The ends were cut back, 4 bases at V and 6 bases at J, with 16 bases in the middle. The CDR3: CSVAGQLARNIQYF. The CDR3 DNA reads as TGCAGCGTTGCGGGACAGCTAGCGAGAAACATTCAGTACTTC.

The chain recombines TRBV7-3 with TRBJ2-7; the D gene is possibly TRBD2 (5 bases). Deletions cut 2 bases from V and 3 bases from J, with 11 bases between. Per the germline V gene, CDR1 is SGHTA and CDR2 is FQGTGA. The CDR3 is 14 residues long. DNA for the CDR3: TGTGCCAGCAGCTTATCGGCAGGAGGCTACGAGCAGTACTTC. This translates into CASSLSAGGYEQYF. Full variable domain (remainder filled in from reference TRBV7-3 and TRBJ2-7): GAGVSQTPSNKVTEKGKYVELRCDPISGHTALYWYRQSLGQGPEFLIYFQGTGAADDSGLPNDRFFAVRPEGSVSTLKIQRTERGDSAVYLCASSLSAGGYEQYFGPGTRLTVT.

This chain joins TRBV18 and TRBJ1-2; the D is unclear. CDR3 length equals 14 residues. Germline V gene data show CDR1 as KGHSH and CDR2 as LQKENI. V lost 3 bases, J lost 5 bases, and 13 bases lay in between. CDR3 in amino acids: CASSPEASWYGYTF. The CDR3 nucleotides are TGTGCCAGCTCACCGGAGGCTTCCTGGTATGGCTACACCTTC.

The CDR3 DNA reads as TGCAGCGTGTCCCACAGGAGACAATCCTACAATGAGCAGTTCTTC. This sequence encodes CSVSHRRQSYNEQFF. The chain uses TRBV29-1 and TRBJ2-1; possible D gene TRBD1, 5 bases. The length of the CDR3 is 15 residues. V lost 6 bases, J lost 1 base, and 16 bases lay in between. The V gene's germline CDR1 is SQVTM and CDR2 ANQGSEA.

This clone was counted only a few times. The CDR3 loop reads CASSQVANEQFF. CDR3 coding DNA: TGCGCCAGCAGCCAAGTCGCCAATGAGCAGTTCTTC. The chain recombines TRBV4-3 with TRBJ2-1; no firm D call. Trimming removed 1 base from V and 6 bases from J, with 4 bases in between. This CDR3 is 12 amino acids long. CDR1 and CDR2 from the germline V gene are LGHNA and YSLEER.

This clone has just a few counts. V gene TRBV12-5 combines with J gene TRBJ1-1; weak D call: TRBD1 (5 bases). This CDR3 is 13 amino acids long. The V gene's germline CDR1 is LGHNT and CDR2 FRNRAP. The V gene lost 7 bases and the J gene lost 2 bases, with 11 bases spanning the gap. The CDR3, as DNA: TGTGCTAGTGCTCGGGACGGAAACACTGAAGCTTTCTTT. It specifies CASARDGNTEAFF.

Written as DNA, the CDR3 is TGTGCCAGCAGCTTGGGGGTGGTTCACTCCTATAATTCACCCCTCCACTTT. Its translation is CASSLGVVHSYNSPLHF. V and J are TRBV5-8 and TRBJ1-6; D ambiguous. The V and J ends lost 0 bases and 0 bases respectively, with 10 bases between them. CDR1 and CDR2 from the germline V gene are SGHTS and YDEGEE. The CDR3 sequence is 17 residues long. Full variable domain (missing parts from reference TRBV5-8 and TRBJ1-6): EAGVTQSPTHLIKTRGQQATLRCSPISGHTSVYWYQQALGLGLQFLLWYDEGEERNRGNFPPRFSGRQFPNYSSELNVNALELEDSALYLCASSLGVVHSYNSPLHFGNGTRLTVT.

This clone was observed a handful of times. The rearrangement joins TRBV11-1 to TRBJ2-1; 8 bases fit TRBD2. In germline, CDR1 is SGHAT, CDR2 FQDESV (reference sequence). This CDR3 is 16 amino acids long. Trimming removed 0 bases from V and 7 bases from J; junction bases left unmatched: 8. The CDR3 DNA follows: TGTGCCAGCAGCTTAGCGAGCGGGAGTGTTAGAAATGAGCAGTTCTTC. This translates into CASSLASGSVRNEQFF.

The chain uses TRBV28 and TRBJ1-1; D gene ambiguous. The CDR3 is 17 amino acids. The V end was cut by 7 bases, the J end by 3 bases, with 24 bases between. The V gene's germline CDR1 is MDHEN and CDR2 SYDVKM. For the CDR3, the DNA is TGTGCCAGCACCATAGTTAGCCTTTGGGGAAGGTACACTGAAGCTTTCTTT. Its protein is CASTIVSLWGRYTEAFF.

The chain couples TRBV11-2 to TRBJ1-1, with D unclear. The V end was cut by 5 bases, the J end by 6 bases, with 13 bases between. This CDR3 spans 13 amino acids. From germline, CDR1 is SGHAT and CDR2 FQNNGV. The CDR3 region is CASSAGSGSEAFF. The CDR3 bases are TGTGCCAGCAGCGCTGGTTCGGGCTCTGAAGCTTTCTTT.

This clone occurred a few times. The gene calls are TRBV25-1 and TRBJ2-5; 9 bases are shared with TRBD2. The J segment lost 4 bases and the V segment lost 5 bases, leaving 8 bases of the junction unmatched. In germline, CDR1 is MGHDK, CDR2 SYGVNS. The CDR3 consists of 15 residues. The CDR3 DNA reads TGTGCCAGCAGTTCAAGGACTAGCGAGGGAGAGACCCAGTACTTC. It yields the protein CASSSRTSEGETQYF.

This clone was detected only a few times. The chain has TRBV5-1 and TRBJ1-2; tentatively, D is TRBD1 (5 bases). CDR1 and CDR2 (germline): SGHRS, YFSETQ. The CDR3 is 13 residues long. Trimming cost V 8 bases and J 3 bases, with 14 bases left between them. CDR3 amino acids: CASSRDGYYGYTF. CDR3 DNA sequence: TGCGCCAGTAGCCGGGACGGCTACTATGGCTACACCTTC.